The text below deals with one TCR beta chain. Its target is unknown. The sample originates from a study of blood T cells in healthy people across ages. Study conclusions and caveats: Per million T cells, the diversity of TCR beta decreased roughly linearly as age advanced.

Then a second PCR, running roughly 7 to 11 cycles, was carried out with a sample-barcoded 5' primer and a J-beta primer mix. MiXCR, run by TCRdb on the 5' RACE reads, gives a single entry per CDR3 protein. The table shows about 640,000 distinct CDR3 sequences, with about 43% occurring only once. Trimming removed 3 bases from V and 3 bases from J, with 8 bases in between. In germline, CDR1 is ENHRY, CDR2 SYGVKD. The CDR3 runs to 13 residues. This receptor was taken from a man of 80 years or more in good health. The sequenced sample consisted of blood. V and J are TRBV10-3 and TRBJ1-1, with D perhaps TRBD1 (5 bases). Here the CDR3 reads CAISERGDTEAFF. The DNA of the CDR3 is TGTGCCATCAGTGAACGGGGGGACACTGAAGCTTTCTTT.